These 13 T cell receptor beta chains share one sample of origin, sequenced in a study of CD8+ T cells in alopecia areata. cDNA serving as the sequencing template came from extracted, reverse transcribed RNA. Measured with immunoSEQ multiplex PCR; TCRdb has only the in-frame clones, and not every one. The data contain some 200,000 clones, just under 60% of them singletons. The sample consisted of CD4+ T cells sorted from blood, taken at week 0. Source of these receptors: a human donor with alopecia areata.

The V gene is TRBV4-2, the J gene TRBJ2-2; TRBD1 matches at 8 bases. Germline trimming cut 1 base from V and 4 bases from J; bases unmatched to any gene: 5. CDR3 length: 16 amino acids. CDR1 and CDR2 from the germline V gene are LGHNA and YNFKEQ. CDR3 sequence: CASSQARGRVTGELFF. CDR3 DNA: TGTGCCAGCAGCCAAGCCAGGGGGCGCGTCACCGGGGAGCTGTTTTTT.

The V gene is TRBV5-1, the J gene TRBJ1-2; the D is unclear. V was shortened by 0 bases and J by 0 bases, with 6 bases between the two germline ends. Germline V lookup: CDR1 SGHRS, CDR2 YFSETQ. The CDR3 spans 14 residues. For the CDR3, the DNA is TGCGCCAGCAGCTTGGAGGGAGCTAACTATGGCTACACCTTC. Translation gives CASSLEGANYGYTF.

J is TRBJ1-1 and V is TRBV29-1; D remains ambiguous. The V gene lost 6 bases and the J gene lost 1 base, with 9 bases spanning the gap. The CDR3 loop spans 12 amino acids. Per the germline V gene, CDR1 is SQVTM and CDR2 is ANQGSEA. As DNA, the CDR3 is TGCAGCGTGGTTCCCACGAACACTGAAGCTTTCTTT. Translation gives CSVVPTNTEAFF. The entire variable domain, with the rest obtained from reference TRBV29-1 and TRBJ1-1, is as follows: SAVISQKPSRDICQRGTSLTIQCQVDSQVTMMFWYRQQPGQSLTLIATANQGSEATYESGFVIDKFPISRPNLTFSTLTVSNMSPEDSSIYLCSVVPTNTEAFFGQGTRLTVV.

A few counts support this clone. One end of the junction fails to match germline, which may point to a read error. The chain recombines TRBV7-7 with TRBJ2-3; 13 positions match TRBD2. This CDR3 region has 16 residues. Germline loops: CDR1 SSHAT, CDR2 FNYEAQ (reference sequence). CDR3 amino acids: CASSNGLAGAEDTQYF. Here the CDR3 DNA reads TGTGCTAGCAGCAATGGACTAGCGGGGGCCGAGGATACGCAGTATTTT.

Comment on this clone: This may come from a read error, since a much larger clone is one base off. The chain employs TRBV4-1 and TRBJ1-4; D may be TRBD1 (6 bases). The CDR3 has 17 amino acids. Trimming took 4 bases from V and 5 from J, leaving 20 bases between them. The germline V gene encodes CDR1 MGHRA and CDR2 YSYEKL. CDR3 coding DNA: TGCGCCAGCAGCCCAACATTCCAGGGGCCTTCAAATGAAAAACTGTTTTTT. Protein: CASSPTFQGPSNEKLFF.

The V gene is TRBV29-1, the J gene TRBJ2-7; possibly TRBD1 for D (6 bases). V gave up 7 bases and J gave up 3 bases, with 16 bases separating them. The CDR3 is 13 amino acids. Germline V gene sequence: CDR1 SQVTM, CDR2 ANQGSEA. This chain's CDR3 is CSAGPTGLYEQYF. The CDR3 bases are TGCAGCGCTGGGCCGACAGGTCTCTACGAGCAGTACTTC.

V and J are TRBV6-6 and TRBJ2-5, with 7 nucleotides matching TRBD1. The germline V gene encodes CDR1 MNHNY and CDR2 SVGAGI (reference sequence). This CDR3 spans 13 amino acids. V shed 5 bases and J 4 bases; nucleotides not matched to a gene: 4. The CDR3 spells CASSKDRAETQYF. The CDR3 bases are TGTGCCAGCAGTAAAGACAGGGCAGAGACCCAGTACTTC.

V gene TRBV9 combines with J gene TRBJ1-1; no clear D gene. The CDR3 contains 13 residues. Trimming removed 0 bases at V and 1 base at J, with 4 bases between. Per the germline V gene, CDR1 is SGDLS and CDR2 is YYNGEE. The CDR3, as DNA: TGTGCCAGCAGCGTAGCGTCGAACACTGAAGCTTTCTTT. The encoded protein is CASSVASNTEAFF.

This chain connects TRBV29-1 to TRBJ2-6; D call uncertain. There are 15 residues in the CDR3. Germline values: CDR1 SQVTM, CDR2 ANQGSEA. Trimming left V 3 bases short and J 0 bases short, with 9 bases between. The CDR3 sequence is CSVDEPSSGANVLTF. Written as DNA, the CDR3 is TGCAGCGTTGATGAGCCTAGCTCTGGGGCCAACGTCCTGACTTTC. Combining the CDR3 with reference TRBV29-1 and TRBJ2-6 gives the whole variable domain SAVISQKPSRDICQRGTSLTIQCQVDSQVTMMFWYRQQPGQSLTLIATANQGSEATYESGFVIDKFPISRPNLTFSTLTVSNMSPEDSSIYLCSVDEPSSGANVLTFGAGSRLTVL.

This clone was observed a handful of times. The chain is built from TRBV23-1 and TRBJ2-3; the match to TRBD2 covers 9 bases. TRBV23-1 is treated as an ORF (open reading frame) with a function not yet certain. CDR3 length: 13 amino acids. This CDR3 reads CDTPASGTTSRYF. The CDR3, as DNA: TGCGACACACCAGCTAGCGGGACCACATCCCGGTATTTT.

The chain links TRBV19 to TRBJ1-2; D might be TRBD1 (6 bases). The CDR3 covers 13 residues. V was cut by 6 bases and J by 6 bases, with 14 bases left in between. Per germline, CDR1 LNHDA and CDR2 SQIVND (reference sequence). CDR3 loop: CASRRTAADGYTF. In DNA, the CDR3 is TGTGCCAGTAGGAGGACAGCCGCGGATGGCTACACCTTC.

The chain employs TRBV7-2 and TRBJ1-2; tentative D call: TRBD1 (6 bases). Trimming shortened V by 4 bases and J by 5 bases, and 17 bases separated the two germline ends. Germline assignment: CDR1 SGHTA and CDR2 FQGNSA. The CDR3 contains 15 residues. The CDR3 sequence is CASSSSRTAIYGYTF. The CDR3, as DNA: TGTGCCAGCAGCTCCAGTAGGACAGCCATTTATGGCTACACCTTC.

The rearrangement uses TRBV7-2 and TRBJ2-2, with D perhaps matching TRBD2 (5 bases). Trimming removed 5 bases at V and 3 bases at J, with 10 bases between. The CDR3 loop spans 14 amino acids. Germline CDR1 reads SGHTA; CDR2 reads FQGNSA. This CDR3 is CASSPTRDTGELFF. DNA of the CDR3: TGTGCCAGCAGCCCAACTAGGGACACCGGGGAGCTGTTTTTT.